The rows below give T cell receptor beta chains drawn from one sample of a study of cytomegalovirus exposure and HLA in healthy donors. Assay: immunoSEQ multiplex PCR; the TCRdb copy retains only in-frame clones and omits some. Here the sample table reports 170,000 or so clones. Sequencing was done on a sample of PBMCs. The receptors were sampled from a young man in good health and CMV-seronegative. Both conserved end residues are part of each CDR3. Fields, in order: J gene, V gene, CDR3 protein.

j_gene: TRBJ2-7
v_gene: TRBV5-1
CDR3aa: CASRSGQGLGNYYEQYF

j_gene: TRBJ1-3
v_gene: TRBV28
CDR3aa: CASSLGGYSGNTIYF

j_gene: TRBJ1-1
v_gene: TRBV18
CDR3aa: CASSPLTVENTEAFF

j_gene: TRBJ2-1
v_gene: TRBV4-1
CDR3aa: CASSQGGFKNEQFF

j_gene: TRBJ1-4
v_gene: TRBV28
CDR3aa: CASSKVSGTGVEKLFF

j_gene: TRBJ2-6
v_gene: TRBV9
CDR3aa: CASSSQGSSGANVLTF

j_gene: TRBJ1-2
v_gene: TRBV10-3
CDR3aa: CAISRQGAEGYTF

j_gene: TRBJ1-2
v_gene: TRBV18
CDR3aa: CASSPARAGDGYTF

j_gene: TRBJ2-1
v_gene: TRBV7-2
CDR3aa: CASSMGLQYNEQFF

j_gene: TRBJ2-1
v_gene: TRBV7-9
CDR3aa: CASSLTSEPDNEQFF

j_gene: TRBJ1-3
v_gene: TRBV30
CDR3aa: CALQGASGNTIYF

j_gene: TRBJ1-5
v_gene: TRBV18
CDR3aa: CASSQQSLGISNQPQHF

j_gene: TRBJ2-1
v_gene: TRBV14
CDR3aa: CASSYSGGTYNEQFF

j_gene: TRBJ2-5
v_gene: TRBV7-2
CDR3aa: CASSGGSSGTLGEQYF

j_gene: TRBJ2-4
v_gene: TRBV7-9
CDR3aa: CASTLQGAGAKNIQYF

j_gene: TRBJ2-7
v_gene: TRBV30
CDR3aa: CAWEPLGEGEQYF

j_gene: TRBJ2-6
v_gene: TRBV7-3
CDR3aa: CASSQTQGPTSGANVLTF

j_gene: TRBJ1-2
v_gene: TRBV4-1
CDR3aa: CASSQDAGRYGYTF

j_gene: TRBJ2-5
v_gene: TRBV11-2
CDR3aa: CASSLVTGGLQETQYF

j_gene: TRBJ1-1
v_gene: TRBV13
CDR3aa: CASSPPMDSRDTEAFF

j_gene: TRBJ2-3
v_gene: TRBV11-1
CDR3aa: CASSFLAGGPKTDTQYF

j_gene: TRBJ1-2
v_gene: TRBV29-1
CDR3aa: CSVESGGGGYTF

j_gene: TRBJ1-5
v_gene: TRBV30
CDR3aa: CAWSAGGAHQPQHF

j_gene: TRBJ1-3
v_gene: TRBV30
CDR3aa: CAWSLRTGGATIYF

j_gene: TRBJ1-4
v_gene: TRBV2
CDR3aa: CASSGQNSPLFF

j_gene: TRBJ2-2
v_gene: TRBV5-4
CDR3aa: CAVNSGIVAGELFF

j_gene: TRBJ2-5
v_gene: TRBV5-1
CDR3aa: CASREEETQYF

j_gene: TRBJ2-2
v_gene: TRBV6-1
CDR3aa: CASSERPGSGELFF

j_gene: TRBJ2-3
v_gene: TRBV19
CDR3aa: CASSIGASGSGDTQYF

j_gene: TRBJ1-1
v_gene: TRBV10-3
CDR3aa: CAISRGQLNTEAFF

j_gene: TRBJ1-4
v_gene: TRBV2
CDR3aa: CASSRVFNEKLFF

j_gene: TRBJ2-7
v_gene: TRBV5-6
CDR3aa: CASSLGGQSYEQYF

j_gene: TRBJ1-5
v_gene: TRBV11-2
CDR3aa: CASSPPGLEPQHF

j_gene: TRBJ1-5
v_gene: TRBV30
CDR3aa: CAWSMGQGANQPQHF

j_gene: TRBJ2-5
v_gene: TRBV29-1
CDR3aa: CSVYQETQYF

j_gene: TRBJ1-1
v_gene: TRBV6-5
CDR3aa: CASSYSRGTEAFF

j_gene: TRBJ2-2
v_gene: TRBV30
CDR3aa: CAWSRLAGGVGELFF

j_gene: TRBJ2-3
v_gene: TRBV30
CDR3aa: CAWSEGAGGGSFQYF

j_gene: TRBJ1-2
v_gene: TRBV5-4
CDR3aa: CASSGETGADYGYTF

j_gene: TRBJ2-1
v_gene: TRBV7-9
CDR3aa: CASSAVRLSSSYNEQFF

j_gene: TRBJ1-4
v_gene: TRBV10-3
CDR3aa: CAIRGQGGNEKLFF

j_gene: TRBJ1-3
v_gene: TRBV11-2
CDR3aa: CASSLIGTGFSGNTIYF

j_gene: TRBJ2-5
v_gene: TRBV14
CDR3aa: CASSPGLDARLGETQYF

j_gene: TRBJ2-1
v_gene: TRBV4-3
CDR3aa: CASSQEIGHPYNEQFF

j_gene: TRBJ2-7
v_gene: TRBV29-1
CDR3aa: CSVAGLPGLAGEGYEQYF

j_gene: TRBJ2-1
v_gene: TRBV5-1
CDR3aa: CASSFLAGENNEQFF